A selection of T cell receptor beta chains follows, all from one sample in a study of PD-1 blockade in classical Hodgkin lymphoma. TCRdb keeps only in-frame clones here, not all; method: immunoSEQ multiplex PCR. The sample has tens of thousands of clones; less than 85% are singletons. Material: peripheral blood mononuclear cells (PBMCs), obtained before the second cycle of nivolumab. The receptor source for this set is a human donor with classical Hodgkin lymphoma. Both conserved end residues are part of each CDR3. The D gene is left open where the match is weak. Clone sizes are given selectively: once, few, many, or a class where the clone is expanded.

v_gene	abundance	j_gene	d_gene	CDR3nt	CDR3aa
TRBV9	once	TRBJ1-1	.	TGTGCCAGCAGCGTAGTAGGGACTCCGAACACTGAAGCTTTCTTT	CASSVVGTPNTEAFF
TRBV28	.	TRBJ2-1	.	TGTGCCAGCAGTTTGTGGGCGGGATCGTCCTACAATGAGCAGTTCTTC	CASSLWAGSSYNEQFF
TRBV14	.	TRBJ2-5	TRBD1	TGTGCCAGCAGCCAAACCACAGGGGGCCAAGAGACCCAGTACTTC	CASSQTTGGQETQYF
TRBV6-1	.	TRBJ1-5	TRBD1	TGTGCCAGCGAATTCGGGACAGGGACTGGTCAGCCCCAGCATTTT	CASEFGTGTGQPQHF
TRBV29-1	.	TRBJ2-5	TRBD1	TGCAGCGTTGCGGGACAGTACCAAGAGACCCAGTACTTC	CSVAGQYQETQYF
TRBV5-1	.	TRBJ2-1	.	TGCGCCAGCAGCTTGGAGGGACTTGCCTACAATGAGCAGTTCTTC	CASSLEGLAYNEQFF
TRBV5-1	.	TRBJ2-1	TRBD1	TGCGCCAGCAGCTTCCGGGACAGGGCCTACAATGAGCAGTTCTTC	CASSFRDRAYNEQFF
TRBV28	.	TRBJ2-7	TRBD1	TGTGCCAGCAGGCCCAGGGGGTCGTACGAGCAGTACTTC	CASRPRGSYEQYF
TRBV12-2	.	TRBJ2-7	.	TGTGCAAGTCGCTTATTGTGGGAGGGCCGGTACGAGCAGTACTTC	CASRLLWEGRYEQYF
TRBV11-2	.	TRBJ1-6	.	TGTGCCAGCAGCCTTACGATACAGAATTCACCCCTCCACTTT	CASSLTIQNSPLHF
TRBV12-5	once	TRBJ2-1	.	TGTGCTAGTGTTACTGGGGTCACTGTATTGTACAATGAGCAGTTCTTC	CASVTGVTVLYNEQFF
TRBV18	.	TRBJ1-1	TRBD1	TGTGCCAGCTCAACAACAGGGGGCGAGAACACTGAAGCTTTCTTT	CASSTTGGENTEAFF
TRBV7-2	once	TRBJ2-2	.	TGTGCCAGTAAGAGAGACTATGACACCGGGGAGCTGTTTTTT	CASKRDYDTGELFF
TRBV18	.	TRBJ1-1	.	TGTGCCAGCTCTTCCGGGGCGTCGGCCACTGAAGCTTTCTTT	CASSSGASATEAFF
TRBV7-9	.	TRBJ2-1	TRBD1	TGTGCCAGCAGCACGGGACAGGGTATAGGTGAGCAGTTCTTC	CASSTGQGIGEQFF
TRBV5-6	.	TRBJ1-3	.	TGTGCCAGCAGCACCCTTCGGCATCCGTCTGGAAACACCATATATTTT	CASSTLRHPSGNTIYF
TRBV28	.	TRBJ2-7	.	TGTGCCAGCAGTTTTTCCTTAGGACAAGCCTACGAGCAGTACTTC	CASSFSLGQAYEQYF
TRBV10-3	once	TRBJ2-7	.	TGTGCCATCAGTGATGCGACCGGGGGTTACGAGCAGTACTTC	CAISDATGGYEQYF
TRBV10-2	.	TRBJ2-5	.	TGCGCCAGCAGTGGGGTTTTAGGAGGGACCCAGTACTTC	CASSGVLGGTQYF
TRBV5-4	.	TRBJ2-4	.	TGTGCCAGCAGCTTGCCCCTAGGCGGGCTAGGGGGCAAAAACATTCAGTACTTC	CASSLPLGGLGGKNIQYF
TRBV18	.	TRBJ1-5	.	TGTGCCAGCTCACCACGACACACGAGATATAGCAATCAGCCCCAGCATTTT	CASSPRHTRYSNQPQHF
TRBV5-4	.	TRBJ2-2	TRBD1	TGTGCCAGCAGCTTTAAATCGGGACAGGGCACCGGGGAGCTGTTTTTT	CASSFKSGQGTGELFF
TRBV5-5	.	TRBJ1-5	.	TGTGCCAGCAGCTTGGGGGGCAGGCCTCAGCCCCAGCATTTT	CASSLGGRPQPQHF
TRBV7-5	.	TRBJ2-6	.	TGTGCCAGAAGGACGGTCAGTAGACAAAGTCGGGCCAACGTCCTGACTTTC	CARRTVSRQSRANVLTF